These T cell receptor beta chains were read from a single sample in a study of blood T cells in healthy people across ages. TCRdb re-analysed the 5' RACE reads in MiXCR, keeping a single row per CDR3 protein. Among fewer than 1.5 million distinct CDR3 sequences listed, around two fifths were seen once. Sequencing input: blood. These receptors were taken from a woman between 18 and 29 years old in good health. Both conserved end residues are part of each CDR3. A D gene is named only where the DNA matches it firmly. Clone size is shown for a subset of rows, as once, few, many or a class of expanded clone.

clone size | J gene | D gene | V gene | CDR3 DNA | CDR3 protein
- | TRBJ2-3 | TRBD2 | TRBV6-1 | TGTGCCAGCAGCCTAGCGGCTACCCACACAGATACGCAGTATTTT | CASSLAATHTDTQYF
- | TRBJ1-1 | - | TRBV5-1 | TGCGCCAGCAGCTTGGAAAGTTGGAGCACTGAAGCTTTCTTT | CASSLESWSTEAFF
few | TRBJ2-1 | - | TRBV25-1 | TGTGCCAGCAGTGATTTGGAGTCTCCTTGGAATGAGCAGTTCTTC | CASSDLESPWNEQFF
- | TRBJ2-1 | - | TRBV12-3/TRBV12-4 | TGTGCCAGCAGTTTTCGGCGGGGAGAGCAGTTCTTC | CASSFRRGEQFF
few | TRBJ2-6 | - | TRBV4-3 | TGCGCCAGCAGCCAAGAATCGGGGGCTGGGGCCAACGTCCTGACTTTC | CASSQESGAGANVLTF
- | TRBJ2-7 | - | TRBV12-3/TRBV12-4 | TGTGCCAGCAGTAAGAGACAGATAACCTCCTCCTACGAGCAGTACTTC | CASSKRQITSSYEQYF
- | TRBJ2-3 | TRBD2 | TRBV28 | TGTGCCAGCAGTTTCCGGAGGGCTAGCGGGGTCTATAGCACAGATACGCAGTATTTT | CASSFRRASGVYSTDTQYF
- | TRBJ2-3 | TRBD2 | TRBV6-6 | TGTGCCACCCTCCGTGGGGGCGGGGGGGCTGATACGCAGTATTTT | CATLRGGGGADTQYF
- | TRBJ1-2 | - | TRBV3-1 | TGTGCCAGCAGCCAAGTCGGAGGGAGCTATGGCTACACCTTC | CASSQVGGSYGYTF
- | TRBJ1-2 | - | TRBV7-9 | TGTGCCAGCAGCTTAGCGGCGGTGGGACGGAACTATGGCTACACCTTC | CASSLAAVGRNYGYTF
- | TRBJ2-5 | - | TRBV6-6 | TGTGCCAGCAGTTACCTCAGCACGGTGGAGGTGGAGACCCAGTACTTC | CASSYLSTVEVETQYF
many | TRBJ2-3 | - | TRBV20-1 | TGCAGTGCACCAGTTGGCCAAATCACAGATACGCAGTATTTT | CSAPVGQITDTQYF
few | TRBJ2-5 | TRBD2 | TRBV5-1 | TGCGCCAGCAGCACCACCGGGACTAGCGGGAGTAAGTGGCAAGAGACCCAGTACTTC | CASSTTGTSGSKWQETQYF
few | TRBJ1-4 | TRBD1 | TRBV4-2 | TGTGCCAGCAGCCCGGGACAGGGGGAGACAACTAATGAAAAACTGTTTTTT | CASSPGQGETTNEKLFF
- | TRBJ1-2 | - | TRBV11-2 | TGTGCCAGCAGCTTCGGGAACAGCTACACCTTC | CASSFGNSYTF
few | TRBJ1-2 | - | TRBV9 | TGTGCCAGCTGGGGTAGGGATGGCTACACCTTC | CASWGRDGYTF
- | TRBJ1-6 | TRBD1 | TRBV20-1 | TGCAGTGCTAGAGGATCCGGGACAGCGAATTCACCCCTCCACTTT | CSARGSGTANSPLHF
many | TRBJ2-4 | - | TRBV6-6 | TGCGCCAGCAGCCCCGACACAGCCAAAAACATTCAGTACTTC | CASSPDTAKNIQYF
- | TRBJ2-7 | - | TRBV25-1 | TGTGCCAGCAGTGAATATCCGGGGGGCCGGGAGGCCCAGTACTTC | CASSEYPGGREAQYF
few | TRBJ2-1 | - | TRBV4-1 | TGCGCCAGCAGCCAAGATACCAGCGGCCCTTCAAGGGTGAAGTTCTTC | CASSQDTSGPSRVKFF
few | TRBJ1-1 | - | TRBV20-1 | TGCAGTGCTAGAGATTGGGCGAACACTGAAGCTTTCTTT | CSARDWANTEAFF
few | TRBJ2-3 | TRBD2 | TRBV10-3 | TGTGCCACCTCGGGACTAGCGGGGGAGGGAGATACGCAGTATTTT | CATSGLAGEGDTQYF
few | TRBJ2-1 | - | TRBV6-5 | TGTGCCAGCAGTTACGCCCCGGGGTCCCGGAATGAGCAGTTCTTC | CASSYAPGSRNEQFF
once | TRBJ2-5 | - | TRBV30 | TGTGCCTGGAGTGAGGGTGGAGGGGAGACCCAGTACTTC | CAWSEGGGETQYF
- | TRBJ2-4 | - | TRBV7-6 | TGTGCCAGCAGCTTAGCCGCCCCTTTGGACATTCAGTACTTC | CASSLAAPLDIQYF
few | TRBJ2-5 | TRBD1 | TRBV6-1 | TGTGCCAGCAGTGACCGGACAGGGGGATTGGGGACCCAGTACTTC | CASSDRTGGLGTQYF
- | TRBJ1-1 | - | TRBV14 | TGTGCCAGCAGCCAGAGTAAGAAAACTTTCTTT | CASSQSKKTFF
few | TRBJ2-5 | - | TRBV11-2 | TGTGCCAGCAGTCAAGAGCCGGGACTCCCGTACTTC | CASSQEPGLPYF
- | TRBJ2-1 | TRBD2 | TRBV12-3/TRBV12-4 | TGTGCCAGCAGTTCCTCTGTCGGGAGGGCCCCTTATTACAATGAGCAGTTCTTC | CASSSSVGRAPYYNEQFF
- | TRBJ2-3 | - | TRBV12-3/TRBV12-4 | TGTGCCAGCAGCCTTCTCGTCGGCCCTAGCACAGATACGCAGTATTTT | CASSLLVGPSTDTQYF
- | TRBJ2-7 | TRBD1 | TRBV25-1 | TGTGCCAGCAGTGCCGGGACAGGGCTTCGCGAGCAGTACTTC | CASSAGTGLREQYF
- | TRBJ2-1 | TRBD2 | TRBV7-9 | TGTGCCAGCAGCTCTGCCGCTAGCGGGGGTAACAATGAGCAGTTCTTC | CASSSAASGGNNEQFF
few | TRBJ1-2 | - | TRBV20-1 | TGCAGTGCTAGAGATGGTGGGGACAACTATGGCTACACCTTC | CSARDGGDNYGYTF
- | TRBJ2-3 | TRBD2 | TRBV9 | TGTGCCAGCAGCCAAAGCGGGGGGGCCGGAGATACGCAGTATTTT | CASSQSGGAGDTQYF
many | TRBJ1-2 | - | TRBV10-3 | TGTGCCATCAGTGATCCGTCGCATATTAACTATGGCTACACCTTC | CAISDPSHINYGYTF
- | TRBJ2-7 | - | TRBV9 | TGTGCCAGCAGCGTATCGGGGGCCGCGGTGGAGCAGTACTTC | CASSVSGAAVEQYF
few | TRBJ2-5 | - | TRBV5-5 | TGTGCCAGCAGCCCCGTTTTGACCGGGACCCAAGAGACCCAGTACTTC | CASSPVLTGTQETQYF
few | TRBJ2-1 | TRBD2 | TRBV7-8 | TGTGCCAGCAGCTCCTCGGGGGGACCCCTCTGGAATGAGCAGTTCTTC | CASSSSGGPLWNEQFF
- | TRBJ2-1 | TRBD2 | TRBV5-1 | TGCGCCAGCAGCTTTGGTCCTAGCGGGATCTACAATGAGCAGTTCTTC | CASSFGPSGIYNEQFF
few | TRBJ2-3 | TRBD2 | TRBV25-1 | TGTGCCAGCAGTGAAGGTGCACTAGCGGGAAAAGATACGCAGTATTTT | CASSEGALAGKDTQYF
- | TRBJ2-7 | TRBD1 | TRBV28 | TGTGCCAGCACTTTACAGGGGGCGCGGTCCGAGCAGTACTTC | CASTLQGARSEQYF
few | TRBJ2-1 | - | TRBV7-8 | TGTGCCAGCAGCCCAGAGGGCAGGGGACGATTCAATGAGCAGTTCTTC | CASSPEGRGRFNEQFF
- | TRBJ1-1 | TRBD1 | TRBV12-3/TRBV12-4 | TGTGCCAGCAGCCCTTGGACAGGGCGGTCGGACACTGAAGCTTTCTTT | CASSPWTGRSDTEAFF
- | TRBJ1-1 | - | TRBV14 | TGTGCCAGCAGCCAAGATAAAATGGCAGGGTTGAACACTGAAGCTTTCTTT | CASSQDKMAGLNTEAFF
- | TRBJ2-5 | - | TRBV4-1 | TGCGCCAGCAGCCAAGACGGGGTGCCGTGGGAGACCCAGTACTTC | CASSQDGVPWETQYF
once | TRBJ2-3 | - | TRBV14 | TGTGCCAGCAGCCCCGGGGGAGTGGGAACGCAGTATTTT | CASSPGGVGTQYF
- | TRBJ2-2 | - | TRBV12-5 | TGTGCTTCCGCAGGATACGGCACCGGGGAGCTGTTTTTT | CASAGYGTGELFF
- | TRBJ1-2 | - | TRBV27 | TGTGCCAGCAGCATACAGGGACATACTTATGGCTACACCTTC | CASSIQGHTYGYTF
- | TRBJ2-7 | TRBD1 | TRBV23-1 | TGCGCCAGCCGCTCAGGGGGCGACGAGCAGTACTTC | CASRSGGDEQYF
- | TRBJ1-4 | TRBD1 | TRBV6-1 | TGTGCCAGCAGTGCCCGACAGGGTGTGGATGAAAAACTGTTTTTT | CASSARQGVDEKLFF
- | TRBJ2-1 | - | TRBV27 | TGTGCCAGCAGTTTATCCGAGGGAACCTACAATGAGCAGTTCTTC | CASSLSEGTYNEQFF
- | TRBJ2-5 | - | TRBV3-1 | TGTGCCAGCAGTCACGGGGAAAATTTCCCATGGGAGCAGTACTTC | CASSHGENFPWEQYF
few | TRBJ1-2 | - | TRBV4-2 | TGTGCCAGCAGCCAAGGAGGAGTAGGGGTCGCTAACTATGGCTACACCTTC | CASSQGGVGVANYGYTF
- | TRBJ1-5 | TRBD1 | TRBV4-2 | TGTGCCAGCAGCCAAGAAGGGGACAGGGCGCAGCCCCAGCATTTT | CASSQEGDRAQPQHF
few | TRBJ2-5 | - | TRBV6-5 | TGTGCCAGCAGTTACTCACATAGGATTGAGACCCAGTACTTC | CASSYSHRIETQYF
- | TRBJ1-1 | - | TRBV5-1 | TGCGCCAGCAGCACCAGGACGGTGAACACTGAAGCTTTCTTT | CASSTRTVNTEAFF
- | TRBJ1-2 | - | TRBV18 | TGTGCCAGCTCACCACGCGAAGGGCGTTTTGGCTACACCTTC | CASSPREGRFGYTF
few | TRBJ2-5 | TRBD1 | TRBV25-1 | TGTGCCAGCAGTGCGGACAGGGGTGGCCAAGAGACCCAGTACTTC | CASSADRGGQETQYF